A single TCR beta chain is shown here with its context. This CDR3 comprises 16 residues. Trimming removed 0 bases from V and 6 bases from J; junction bases left unmatched: 6. Germline V gene lookup returns CDR1 SGHNT and CDR2 YYREEE (reference sequence). Researchers ran the PCR with 60 Vbeta and 13 Jbeta primers. Authors' analysis steps: Per a later analysis, the number of unique TCR beta chains was about 80 million, of which 8.5 million to 11 million were shared. The data were produced by immunoSEQ multiplex PCR, yet TCRdb's version contains in-frame clones alone and is incomplete. The V and J calls and the clone size are those of that table, but D and trimming were determined from the DNA. The repertoire has about 140,000 clones, 76% of them found once; the top ten carry about 2.9%. This entry belongs to a study of cytomegalovirus exposure and HLA in healthy donors.

The gene calls are TRBV5-4 and TRBJ2-1; 10 nucleotides agree with TRBD2. Sequencing was done on a sample of PBMCs. The source is a man aged 35-49 years in good health and CMV-seronegative. The CDR3 reads CASSLGSGRAGNEQFF. The CDR3 DNA sequence: TGTGCCAGCAGCTTGGGGAGCGGGAGGGCGGGCAATGAGCAGTTCTTC.